This is a list of T cell receptor beta chains from one sample in a study. Via MiXCR, TCRdb re-called the RT-PCR reads, giving one row per CDR3 protein. Among fewer than 800,000 distinct CDR3 sequences listed, 13% to 15% were seen once. Sequenced: memory CD4+ T cells from blood. These receptors originate from a female donor in good health, serving as a healthy control. Each CDR3 is given with its conserved first and last residue. D genes are given only for firm matches. A row's size may be missing; if present it is once, few, many or a size class.

j_call d_call v_call clone_size cdr3_aa cdr3_nt
TRBJ1-2 TRBD1 TRBV10-3 many CAISGGTPGGEDYGYTF TGTGCCATCAGTGGGGGGACGCCAGGGGGCGAGGACTATGGCTACACCTTC
TRBJ1-5 TRBD1 TRBV10-3 few CAISEGPRQGASNQPQHF TGTGCCATCAGTGAAGGTCCCCGACAGGGGGCCAGCAATCAGCCCCAGCATTTT
TRBJ2-3 TRBD2 TRBV7-3 few CASSPAGGGRDTQYF TGTGCCAGCAGTCCAGCGGGGGGCGGGAGAGATACGCAGTATTTT
TRBJ2-7 . TRBV6-2/TRBV6-3 many CASSPQVFSYEQYF TGTGCCAGCAGTCCACAGGTTTTCTCCTACGAGCAGTACTTC
TRBJ2-1 . TRBV27 . CASSSPFNEQFF TGTGCCAGCAGTTCCCCGTTCAATGAGCAGTTCTTC
TRBJ2-3 TRBD2 TRBV7-9 once CASIRTSGTFTDTQYF TGTGCCAGCATCCGGACTAGCGGGACCTTCACAGATACGCAGTATTTT
TRBJ2-1 . TRBV29-1 few CSVEWEEWQDGDEQFF TGCAGCGTTGAATGGGAGGAGTGGCAAGACGGCGATGAGCAGTTCTTC
TRBJ2-5 TRBD2 TRBV7-2 . CASSLNGLAGGKETQYF TGTGCCAGCAGCTTAAATGGGCTAGCGGGAGGCAAAGAGACCCAGTACTTC
TRBJ2-1 . TRBV6-1 . CASSEQRGYNEQFF TGTGCCAGCAGTGAGCAGAGGGGCTACAATGAGCAGTTCTTC
TRBJ1-1 . TRBV7-9 . CASSLEYSQAFF TGTGCCAGCAGCTTAGAATACTCCCAGGCTTTCTTT
TRBJ2-7 . TRBV7-9 many CASSLFPEYEQYF TGTGCCAGCAGCTTATTTCCTGAGTACGAGCAGTACTTC
TRBJ1-6 . TRBV7-2 . CASNRGGMGAWSYNSPLHF TGTGCCAGCAACCGAGGGGGGATGGGGGCCTGGTCCTATAATTCACCCCTCCACTTT
TRBJ2-7 . TRBV20-1 many CSARTPQAHEQYF TGCAGTGCTAGAACCCCGCAGGCCCACGAGCAGTACTTC
TRBJ2-1 . TRBV29-1 many CSVERAPQFF TGCAGCGTTGAAAGGGCACCGCAGTTCTTC
TRBJ2-1 . TRBV7-6 many CASSPQQNYNEQFF TGTGCCAGCAGCCCGCAACAGAATTACAATGAGCAGTTCTTC
TRBJ1-1 . TRBV5-1 . CASFRVGMNTEAFF TGCGCCAGCTTCAGGGTGGGGATGAACACTGAAGCTTTCTTT
TRBJ1-5 . TRBV5-6 many CASSLVGEGHQPQHF TGTGCCAGCAGCTTGGTGGGGGAGGGTCATCAGCCCCAGCATTTT
TRBJ1-1 . TRBV12-3/TRBV12-4 few CASSLVAGAGTEAFF TGTGCCAGCAGTTTGGTTGCGGGGGCAGGCACTGAAGCTTTCTTT
TRBJ2-3 TRBD1 TRBV12-5 few CASAQQGVTDTQYF TGTGCTAGTGCCCAACAGGGGGTAACAGATACGCAGTATTTT
TRBJ2-1 TRBD1 TRBV28 . CASTSPGQGSYNEQFF TGTGCCAGCACCTCCCCTGGACAGGGCTCCTACAATGAGCAGTTCTTC
TRBJ1-1 TRBD1 TRBV5-1 few CASRPTGGLNTEAFF TGCGCCAGCAGACCGACAGGGGGTCTGAACACTGAAGCTTTCTTT
TRBJ2-7 . TRBV12-3/TRBV12-4 . CASSFWQGLREQYF TGTGCCAGCAGTTTCTGGCAGGGTTTACGCGAGCAGTACTTC
TRBJ2-1 TRBD2 TRBV9 few CASAPSGSSNEQFF TGTGCCAGCGCCCCAAGCGGGAGTAGTAATGAGCAGTTCTTC
TRBJ1-1 . TRBV20-1 many CRVTADLNTEAFF TGCAGGGTAACGGCGGATTTGAACACTGAAGCTTTCTTT
TRBJ2-1 . TRBV3-1 . CASSQVGGITGEQFF TGTGCCAGCAGCCAAGTAGGCGGGATCACAGGTGAGCAGTTCTTC
TRBJ2-7 TRBD2 TRBV6-5 . CASSRTSGVSYEQYF TGTGCCAGCAGTCGTACTAGCGGGGTCTCCTACGAGCAGTACTTC
TRBJ1-6 TRBD1 TRBV20-1 many CSASRRTGGNSPLHF TGCAGTGCTAGCCGCCGGACAGGGGGAAATTCACCCCTCCACTTT
TRBJ1-1 . TRBV24-1 few CATSPGGNIGAEAFF TGTGCCACCAGTCCGGGGGGGAACATTGGGGCTGAAGCTTTCTTT
TRBJ2-1 . TRBV6-1 . CASSEEVGRRFF TGTGCCAGCAGTGAAGAGGTGGGGAGGCGGTTCTTC
TRBJ2-2 . TRBV19 few CASSPSWGHGELFF TGTGCCAGTAGTCCTTCCTGGGGGCACGGGGAGCTGTTTTTT
TRBJ2-1 TRBD1 TRBV7-2 . CASSNYRILARGQFSTYNEQFF TGTGCCAGCAGCAATTACCGGATTTTGGCCAGGGGGCAATTTTCGACCTACAATGAGCAGTTCTTC